These T cell receptor beta chains were read from a single sample in a study of CD8 T cells in Susac syndrome. TCRdb redid the calling of the immunoSEQ multiplex PCR reads with MiXCR, one entry per CDR3 protein. The sample has tens of thousands of distinct CDR3 sequences; 85% to 95% are singletons. Sequencing input: CD8+ T cells from PBMCs. Source of these receptors: a human donor with Susac syndrome. CDR3s include the opening cysteine and the closing phenylalanine or tryptophan. Fields, in order: V gene, J gene, clone size, CDR3 length, D gene, CDR3 protein, CDR3 DNA. The D gene is left open where the match is weak. Size is stated for part of the rows, as once, few or many counts, or as a class when the clone is expanded.

TRBV19	TRBJ1-2	NA	17	TRBD1	CASITRQGAGPSYGYTF	TGTGCCAGTATTACACGACAGGGGGCCGGGCCCTCCTATGGCTACACCTTC
TRBV5-4	TRBJ2-5	NA	16	TRBD2	CASSLFKAGGEETQYF	TGTGCCAGCAGCTTGTTCAAGGCGGGGGGCGAAGAGACCCAGTACTTC
TRBV5-5	TRBJ2-7	NA	15	TRBD1	CASSQRTGGGGEQYF	TGTGCCAGCAGCCAAAGGACAGGGGGCGGAGGCGAGCAGTACTTC
TRBV19	TRBJ2-2	NA	15	TRBD2	CASSAAAGLAGELFF	TGTGCCAGTAGCGCCGCAGCGGGATTGGCCGGGGAGCTGTTTTTT
TRBV7-6	TRBJ2-7	NA	14	TRBD1	CASSLDRAAYEQYF	TGTGCCAGCAGCCTAGACAGGGCGGCCTACGAGCAGTACTTC
TRBV4-3	TRBJ2-7	NA	16	TRBD2	CASSQDWSSGTYEQYF	TGCGCCAGCAGCCAAGATTGGTCTAGCGGAACCTACGAGCAGTACTTC
TRBV4-1	TRBJ1-5	NA	17	NA	CASSQDRGGKYNQPQHF	TGCGCCAGCAGCCAAGACCGGGGGGGGAAGTACAATCAGCCCCAGCATTTT
TRBV11-2	TRBJ2-1	once	15	TRBD2	CASSPPGLAGLEQFF	TGTGCCAGCAGCCCACCGGGACTAGCGGGACTCGAGCAGTTCTTC
TRBV27	TRBJ2-7	NA	17	TRBD2	CASSRTSGGPFTYEQYF	TGTGCCAGCAGTAGGACTAGCGGGGGGCCCTTTACCTACGAGCAGTACTTC
TRBV4-1	TRBJ2-2	NA	18	TRBD2	CASSPLTSGGAGTGELFF	TGCGCCAGCAGCCCCCTGACTAGCGGGGGGGCGGGTACCGGGGAGCTGTTTTTT
TRBV5-4	TRBJ2-7	NA	15	TRBD1	CASSLTGVNSYEQYF	TGTGCCAGCAGCTTGACAGGGGTGAACTCCTACGAGCAGTACTTC
TRBV4-1	TRBJ2-2	NA	15	NA	CASSHRAGNTGELFF	TGCGCCAGCAGCCACCGTGCAGGGAACACCGGGGAGCTGTTTTTT
TRBV12-5	TRBJ2-7	NA	13	NA	CASGLVEPYEQYF	TGTGCTAGTGGTTTGGTAGAGCCCTACGAGCAGTACTTC
TRBV19	TRBJ2-2	NA	15	NA	CASRRDGENTGELFF	TGTGCCAGTAGAAGGGACGGGGAGAACACCGGGGAGCTGTTTTTT
TRBV5-6	TRBJ2-7	NA	15	TRBD1	CASSFQTTGVYEQYF	TGTGCCAGCAGCTTCCAAACGACAGGGGTCTACGAGCAGTACTTC
TRBV7-9	TRBJ1-1	NA	17	NA	CASSGKGAGPTNTEAFF	TGTGCCAGCAGCGGAAAAGGGGCTGGGCCTACGAACACTGAAGCTTTCTTT
TRBV14	TRBJ2-1	NA	13	NA	CASSQGLGNEQFF	TGTGCCAGCAGCCAAGGACTGGGGAATGAGCAGTTCTTC
TRBV20-1	TRBJ2-7	NA	15	TRBD2	CSAGQGLAGEYEQYF	TGCAGTGCTGGACAGGGACTAGCGGGGGAATACGAGCAGTACTTC
TRBV2	TRBJ2-3	few	15	TRBD2	CASSEGTSGTRTQYF	TGTGCCAGCAGTGAAGGGACTAGCGGGACAAGAACGCAGTATTTT
TRBV28	TRBJ2-7	NA	14	NA	CASSPQGLPYEQYF	TGTGCCAGCAGTCCGCAGGGGCTACCCTACGAGCAGTACTTC
TRBV27	TRBJ2-5	NA	14	TRBD2	CASSPLGLEETQYF	TGTGCCAGCAGTCCATTGGGACTAGAAGAGACCCAGTACTTC
TRBV20-1	TRBJ2-5	NA	16	TRBD2	CSARGASGVFRETQYF	TGCAGTGCTAGAGGGGCTAGCGGGGTGTTTCGGGAGACCCAGTACTTC
TRBV7-9	TRBJ2-7	NA	15	TRBD2	CASSLEGSGLYEQYF	TGTGCCAGCAGCTTAGAAGGTAGCGGGCTCTACGAGCAGTACTTC
TRBV18	TRBJ2-7	few	14	NA	CASSPSGLSYEQYF	TGTGCCAGCTCACCATCGGGCCTCTCCTACGAGCAGTACTTC
TRBV7-9	TRBJ1-2	NA	15	NA	CASSPLGGRKTGYTF	TGTGCCAGCAGCCCACTCGGGGGCAGGAAAACAGGCTACACCTTC
TRBV14	TRBJ1-1	few	16	TRBD1	CASSQRTGKKRAEAFF	TGTGCCAGCAGCCAACGGACAGGGAAGAAAAGGGCTGAAGCTTTCTTT
TRBV3-1	TRBJ2-2	NA	16	NA	CASSQAVALVGGELFF	TGTGCCAGCAGCCAAGCGGTAGCGCTAGTCGGTGGGGAGCTGTTTTTT
TRBV5-1	TRBJ2-1	NA	15	TRBD2	CASSFAGGTYNEQFF	TGCGCCAGCAGCTTTGCGGGGGGGACCTACAATGAGCAGTTCTTC
TRBV12-3/TRBV12-4	TRBJ1-6	NA	15	NA	CASSPEGTGWSPLHF	TGTGCCAGCAGTCCGGAAGGGACTGGTTGGTCACCCCTCCACTTT
TRBV2	TRBJ2-1	NA	17	NA	CASSEVSGTLDANEQFF	TGTGCCAGCAGCGAAGTATCAGGGACACTTGACGCGAATGAGCAGTTCTTC
TRBV12-3/TRBV12-4	TRBJ1-1	NA	11	NA	CASSPATEAFF	TGTGCCAGCAGCCCGGCCACTGAAGCTTTCTTT
TRBV7-9	TRBJ1-1	NA	16	TRBD1	CASSSASRDRNPEAFF	TGTGCCAGCAGCTCCGCGTCCCGGGACAGGAACCCCGAAGCTTTCTTT
TRBV12-3/TRBV12-4	TRBJ1-2	NA	14	NA	CASSLNRQSYGYTF	TGTGCCAGCAGTTTAAATCGGCAGAGCTATGGCTACACCTTC
TRBV29-1	TRBJ1-1	NA	13	TRBD1	CSVRQGGTTEAFF	TGCAGCGTGCGACAGGGGGGGACCACTGAAGCTTTCTTT
TRBV27	TRBJ2-7	NA	15	NA	CASSFYETGLYEQYF	TGTGCCAGCAGTTTCTATGAGACAGGACTCTACGAGCAGTACTTC
TRBV15	TRBJ2-1	NA	13	TRBD2	CATSRDLAGVEFF	TGTGCCACCAGCAGAGATTTGGCGGGAGTAGAGTTCTTC
TRBV7-9	TRBJ1-5	NA	12	NA	CASSLGHQPQHF	TGTGCCAGCAGCTTAGGCCATCAGCCCCAGCATTTT
TRBV20-1	TRBJ2-3	NA	17	TRBD2	CSARDRRTSGSPDTQYF	TGCAGTGCTAGAGATCGGAGAACTAGCGGGAGTCCAGATACGCAGTATTTT
TRBV5-1	TRBJ2-1	NA	14	NA	CASSAPGLYNEQFF	TGCGCCAGCAGCGCCCCGGGACTGTACAATGAGCAGTTCTTC
TRBV14	TRBJ2-7	NA	16	TRBD2	CASSHSLAGNPYEQYF	TGTGCCAGCAGCCACAGCCTAGCGGGCAACCCCTACGAGCAGTACTTC
TRBV6-1	TRBJ2-1	once	12	NA	CATSTVNNEQFF	TGTGCCACCTCGACAGTGAACAATGAGCAGTTCTTC
TRBV30	TRBJ1-1	NA	12	NA	CAWNGEGTEAFF	TGTGCCTGGAACGGGGAGGGCACTGAAGCTTTCTTT
TRBV6-2/TRBV6-3	TRBJ2-2	NA	15	TRBD2	CASSLAGSNTGELFF	TGTGCCAGTAGTCTAGCGGGATCGAACACCGGGGAGCTGTTTTTT
TRBV2	TRBJ1-2	NA	13	NA	CASTYTVIGDYTF	TGTGCCAGCACTTACACAGTGATAGGCGACTACACCTTC
TRBV5-1	TRBJ1-2	NA	16	TRBD1	CASSLNRDRGPVGYTF	TGCGCCAGCAGCCTTAACCGGGACAGGGGGCCTGTCGGCTACACCTTC
TRBV9	TRBJ2-1	once	15	TRBD1	CASSGKDRGFNEQFF	TGTGCCAGCAGCGGGAAGGACAGGGGCTTCAATGAGCAGTTCTTC
TRBV20-1	TRBJ2-1	NA	15	TRBD2	CSAREGTSGYNEQFF	TGCAGTGCTAGAGAGGGGACTAGCGGGTACAATGAGCAGTTCTTC
TRBV5-1	TRBJ1-1	once	11	NA	CASRGPSEAFF	TGCGCCAGCAGGGGTCCTAGTGAAGCTTTCTTT
TRBV5-4	TRBJ2-3	NA	15	NA	CASSLVSGGPDTQYF	TGTGCCAGCAGCTTGGTTTCTGGGGGGCCAGATACGCAGTATTTT